Described below is a single T cell receptor beta chain sequence and its context. What it binds is unknown. The germline CDR1 and CDR2 sequences are LGHNA and YNFKEQ. J gave up 6 bases and V 1 base, and 5 bases lay outside the gene matches. This CDR3 spans 16 amino acids. The entry originates in a study of cytomegalovirus exposure and HLA in healthy donors. The primer mix had 60 Vbeta and 13 Jbeta primers. Repertoires were generated with immunoSEQ multiplex PCR, while TCRdb's copy carries only in-frame clones and drops some. Listed are some 20,000 clones; roughly a fifth falls within the top ten. General observations from the study: Indistinguishable V segments such as TRBV6-2 and TRBV6-3 were excluded. Later analysis suggested links between common viral pathogens and several top significant clusters. CMV serostatus stood as the only immune exposure information on hand. CMV antigen specificity of a few CMV-associated chains was confirmed in vitro.

This rearrangement joins TRBV4-2 to TRBJ2-1; 11 bases fit TRBD1. The sequenced sample consisted of PBMCs. The clonotype originates from a man aged 60 to 69 in good health and CMV-seropositive. Here the CDR3 DNA reads TGTGCCAGCAGCCAAGTTCTGGGGACAGGGGGCAATGAGCAGTTCTTC. Protein sequence: CASSQVLGTGGNEQFF.